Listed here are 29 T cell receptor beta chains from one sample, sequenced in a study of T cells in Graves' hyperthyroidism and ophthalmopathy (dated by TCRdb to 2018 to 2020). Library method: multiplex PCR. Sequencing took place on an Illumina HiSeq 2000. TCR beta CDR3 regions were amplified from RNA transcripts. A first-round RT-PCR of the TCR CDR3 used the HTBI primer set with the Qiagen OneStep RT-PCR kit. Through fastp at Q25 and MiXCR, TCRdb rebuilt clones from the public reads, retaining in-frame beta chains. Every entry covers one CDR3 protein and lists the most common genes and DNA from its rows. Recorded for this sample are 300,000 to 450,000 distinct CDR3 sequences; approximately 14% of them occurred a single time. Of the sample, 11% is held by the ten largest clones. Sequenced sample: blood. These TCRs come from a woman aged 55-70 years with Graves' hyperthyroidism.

CDR3 coding DNA: TGTGCCAGCAGTTTACTCAGGGGGATAGGAGAGACCCAGTACTTC. Translation: CASSLLRGIGETQYF. The V and J genes are TRBV27 and TRBJ2-5, with TRBD1 matching 7 bases. The J segment lost 4 bases and the V segment lost 2 bases, leaving 7 bases of the junction unmatched. This CDR3 spans 15 amino acids. CDR1 is MNHEY, CDR2 SMNVEV, per germline (reference sequence).

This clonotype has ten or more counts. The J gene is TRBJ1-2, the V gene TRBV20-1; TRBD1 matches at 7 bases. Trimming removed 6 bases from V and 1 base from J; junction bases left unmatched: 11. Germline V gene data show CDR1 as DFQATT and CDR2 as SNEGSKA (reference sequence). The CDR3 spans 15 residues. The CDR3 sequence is CSAPRTGPHNYGYTF. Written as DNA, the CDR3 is TGCAGTGCCCCCCGGACAGGCCCTCATAACTATGGCTACACCTTC.

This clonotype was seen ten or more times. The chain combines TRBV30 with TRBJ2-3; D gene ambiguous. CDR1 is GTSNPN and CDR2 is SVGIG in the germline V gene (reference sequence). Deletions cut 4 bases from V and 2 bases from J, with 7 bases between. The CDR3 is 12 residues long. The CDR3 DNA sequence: TGTGCCTGGATCAGGTCCACAGATACGCAGTATTTT. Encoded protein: CAWIRSTDTQYF.

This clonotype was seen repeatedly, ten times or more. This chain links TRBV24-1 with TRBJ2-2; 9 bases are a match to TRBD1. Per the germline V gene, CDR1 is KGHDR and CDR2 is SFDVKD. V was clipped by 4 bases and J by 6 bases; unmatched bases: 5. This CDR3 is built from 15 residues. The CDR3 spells CATSDPQGASGELFF. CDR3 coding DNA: TGTGCCACCAGTGACCCACAGGGGGCATCCGGGGAGCTGTTTTTT.

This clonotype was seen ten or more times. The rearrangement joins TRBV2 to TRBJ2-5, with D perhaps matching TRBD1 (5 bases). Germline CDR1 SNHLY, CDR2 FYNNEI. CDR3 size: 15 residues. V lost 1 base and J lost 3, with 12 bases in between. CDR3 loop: CASSEGYRPEETQYF. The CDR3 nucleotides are TGTGCCAGCAGTGAAGGGTACAGGCCGGAAGAGACCCAGTACTTC.

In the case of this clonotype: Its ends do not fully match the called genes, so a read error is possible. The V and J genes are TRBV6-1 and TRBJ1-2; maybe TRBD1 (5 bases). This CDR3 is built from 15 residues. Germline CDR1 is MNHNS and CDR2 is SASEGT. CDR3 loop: CASSEVRGGNDGYTF. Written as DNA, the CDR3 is TGTGCCAGCAGTGAGGTTAGGGGAGGTAACGATGGCTACACCTTC.

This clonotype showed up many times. The CDR3 nucleotides read TGCAGTTCCTTCCCGGGACAGGGTGCCAACAATGAGCAGTTCTTC. Protein: CSSFPGQGANNEQFF. This chain links TRBV20-1 with TRBJ2-1; the match to TRBD1 covers 9 bases. This CDR3 comprises 15 residues. V was clipped by 8 bases and J by 5 bases; unmatched bases: 13. Germline V gene data show CDR1 as DFQATT and CDR2 as SNEGSKA (reference sequence).

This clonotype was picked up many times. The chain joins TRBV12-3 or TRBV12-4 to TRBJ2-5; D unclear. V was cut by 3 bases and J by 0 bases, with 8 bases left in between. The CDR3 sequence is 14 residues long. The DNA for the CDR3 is TGTGCCAGCAGTTTCGCGGCTTACCAAGAGACCCAGTACTTC. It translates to CASSFAAYQETQYF.

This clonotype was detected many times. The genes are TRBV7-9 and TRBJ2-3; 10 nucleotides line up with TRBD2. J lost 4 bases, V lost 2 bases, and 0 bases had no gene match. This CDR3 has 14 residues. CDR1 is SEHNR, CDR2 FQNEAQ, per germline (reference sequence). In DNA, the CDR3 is TGTGCCAGCAGCTTAACTAGCGGGGCAGATACGCAGTATTTT. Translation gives CASSLTSGADTQYF.

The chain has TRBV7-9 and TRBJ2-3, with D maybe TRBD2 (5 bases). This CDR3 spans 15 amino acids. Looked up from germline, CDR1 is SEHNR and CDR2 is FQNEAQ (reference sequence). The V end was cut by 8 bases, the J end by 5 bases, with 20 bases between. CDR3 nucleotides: TGTGCCAGCTCCGAACGGGGATTCTGGAAAGATACGCAGTATTTT. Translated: CASSERGFWKDTQYF.

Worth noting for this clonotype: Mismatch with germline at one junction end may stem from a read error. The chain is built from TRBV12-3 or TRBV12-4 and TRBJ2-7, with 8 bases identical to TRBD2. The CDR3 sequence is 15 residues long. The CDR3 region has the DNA TGCGCCAGCAGCCCGGAGAGCGGGAGCTCCTACGAGCAGTACTTC. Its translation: CASSPESGSSYEQYF.

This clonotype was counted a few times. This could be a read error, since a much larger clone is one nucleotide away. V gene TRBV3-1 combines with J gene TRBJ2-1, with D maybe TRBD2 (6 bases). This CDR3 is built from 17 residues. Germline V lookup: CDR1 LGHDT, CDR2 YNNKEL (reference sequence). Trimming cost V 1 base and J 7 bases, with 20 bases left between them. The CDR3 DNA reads TGTGCCAGCAGCCAAGGGACCACCGGGACTCGCCTGAATGAGCAGTTCTTC. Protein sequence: CASSQGTTGTRLNEQFF.

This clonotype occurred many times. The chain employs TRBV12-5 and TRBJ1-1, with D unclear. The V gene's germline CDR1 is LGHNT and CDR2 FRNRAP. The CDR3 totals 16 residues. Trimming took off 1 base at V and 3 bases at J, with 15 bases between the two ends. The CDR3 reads CASGLAPGRGHTEAFF. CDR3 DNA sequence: TGTGCTAGTGGTTTGGCACCGGGCCGAGGGCACACTGAAGCTTTCTTT.

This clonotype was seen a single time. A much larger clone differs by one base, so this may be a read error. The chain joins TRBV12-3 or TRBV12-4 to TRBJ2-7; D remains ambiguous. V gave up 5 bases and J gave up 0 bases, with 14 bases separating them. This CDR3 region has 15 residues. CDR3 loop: CASSPDGGPSYEQYF. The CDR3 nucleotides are TGTGCCAGCAGTCCCGATGGCGGACCCTCCTACGAGCAGTACTTC.

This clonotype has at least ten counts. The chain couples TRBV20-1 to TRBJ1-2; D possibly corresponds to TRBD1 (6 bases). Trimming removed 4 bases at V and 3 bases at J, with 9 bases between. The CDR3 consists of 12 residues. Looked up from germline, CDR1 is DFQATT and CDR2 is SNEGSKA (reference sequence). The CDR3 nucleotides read TGCAGTGCTAACAGGGAATACTATGGCTACACCTTC. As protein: CSANREYYGYTF.

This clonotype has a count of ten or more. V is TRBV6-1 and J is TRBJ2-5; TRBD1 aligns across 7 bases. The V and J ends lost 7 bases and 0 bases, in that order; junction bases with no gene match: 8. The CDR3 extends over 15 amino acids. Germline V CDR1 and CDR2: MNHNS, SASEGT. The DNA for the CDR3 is TGTGCCAGCAACCCTAAGGGGGCTAACCAAGAGACCCAGTACTTC. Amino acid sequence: CASNPKGANQETQYF.

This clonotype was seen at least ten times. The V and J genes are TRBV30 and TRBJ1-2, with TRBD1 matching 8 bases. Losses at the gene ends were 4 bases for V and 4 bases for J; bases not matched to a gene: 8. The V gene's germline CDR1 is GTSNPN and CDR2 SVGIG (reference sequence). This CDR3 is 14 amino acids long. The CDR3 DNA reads TGTGCCTGGACTGTACCGGGACAGGTCTATGGCTACACCTTC. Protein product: CAWTVPGQVYGYTF.

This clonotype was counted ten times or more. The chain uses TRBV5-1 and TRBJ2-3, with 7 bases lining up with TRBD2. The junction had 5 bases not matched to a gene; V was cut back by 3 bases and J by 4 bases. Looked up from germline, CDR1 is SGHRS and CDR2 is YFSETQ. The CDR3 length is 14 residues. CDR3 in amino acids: CASSYGSGADTQYF. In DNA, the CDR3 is TGCGCCAGCAGCTACGGGAGCGGGGCAGATACGCAGTATTTT.

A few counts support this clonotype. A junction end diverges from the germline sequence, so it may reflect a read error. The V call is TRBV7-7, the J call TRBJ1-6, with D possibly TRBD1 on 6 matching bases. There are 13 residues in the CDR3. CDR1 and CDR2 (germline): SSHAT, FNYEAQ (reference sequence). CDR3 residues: CASSPVRGSPLHF. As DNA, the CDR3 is TGTGCTAGCAGCCCTGTGAGGGGGTCACCCCTCCACTTT. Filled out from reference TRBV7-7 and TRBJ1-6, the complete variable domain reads GAGVSQSPRYKVTKRGQDVTLRCDPISSHATLYWYQQALGQGPEFLTYFNYEAQPDKSGLPSDRFSAERPEGSISTLTIQRTEQRDSAMYRCASSPVRGSPLHFGNGTRLTVT.

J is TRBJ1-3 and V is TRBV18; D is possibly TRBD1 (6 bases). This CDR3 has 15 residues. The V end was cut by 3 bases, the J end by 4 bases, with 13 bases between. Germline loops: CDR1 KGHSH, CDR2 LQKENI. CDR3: CASSPRGRPGNTIYF. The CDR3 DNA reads TGTGCCAGCTCACCTCGGGGGCGGCCCGGAAACACCATATATTTT.

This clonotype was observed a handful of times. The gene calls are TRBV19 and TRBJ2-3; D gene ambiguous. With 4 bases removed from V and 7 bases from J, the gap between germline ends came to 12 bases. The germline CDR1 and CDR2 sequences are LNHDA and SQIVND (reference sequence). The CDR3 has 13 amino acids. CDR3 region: CASSKVTPNTQYF. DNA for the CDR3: TGTGCCAGTAGTAAGGTAACACCGAATACGCAGTATTTT.

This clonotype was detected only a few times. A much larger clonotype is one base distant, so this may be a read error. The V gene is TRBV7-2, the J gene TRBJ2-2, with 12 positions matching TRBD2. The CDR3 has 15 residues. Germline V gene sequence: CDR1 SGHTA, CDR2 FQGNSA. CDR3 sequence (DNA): TGTGTCAGCAGCCTAGCGGGAGGGGACACCGGGGAGCTGTTTTTT. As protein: CVSSLAGGDTGELFF.

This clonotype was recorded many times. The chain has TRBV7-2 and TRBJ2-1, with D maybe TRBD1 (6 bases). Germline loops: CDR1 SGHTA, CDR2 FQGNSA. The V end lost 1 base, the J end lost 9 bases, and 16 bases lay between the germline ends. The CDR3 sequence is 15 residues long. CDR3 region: CASSLDRESSSEQFF. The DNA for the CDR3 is TGTGCCAGCAGCTTAGACAGGGAATCGTCTAGTGAGCAGTTCTTC. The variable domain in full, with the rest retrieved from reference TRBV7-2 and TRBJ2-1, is GAGVSQSPSNKVTEKGKDVELRCDPISGHTALYWYRQSLGQGLEFLIYFQGNSAPDKSGLPSDRFSAERTGGSVSTLTIQRTQQEDSAVYLCASSLDRESSSEQFFGPGTRLTVL.

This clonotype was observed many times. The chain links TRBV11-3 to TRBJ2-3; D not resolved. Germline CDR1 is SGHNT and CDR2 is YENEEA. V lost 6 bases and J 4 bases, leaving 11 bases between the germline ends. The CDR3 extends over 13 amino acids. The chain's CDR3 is CASSPGSADTQYF. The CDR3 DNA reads TGTGCCAGCAGTCCAGGAAGCGCAGATACGCAGTATTTT.

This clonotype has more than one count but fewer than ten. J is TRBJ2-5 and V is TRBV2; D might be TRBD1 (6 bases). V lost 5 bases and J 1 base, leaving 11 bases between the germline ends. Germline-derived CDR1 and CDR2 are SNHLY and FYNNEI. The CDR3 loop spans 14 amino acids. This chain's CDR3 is CASSPRDTQETQYF. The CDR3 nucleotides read TGTGCCAGCAGTCCCCGGGACACCCAAGAGACCCAGTACTTC.

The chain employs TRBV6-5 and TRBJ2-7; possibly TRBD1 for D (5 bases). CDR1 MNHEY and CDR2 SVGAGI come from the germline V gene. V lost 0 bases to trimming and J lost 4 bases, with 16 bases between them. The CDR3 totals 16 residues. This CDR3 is CASSYSFLGREYEQYF. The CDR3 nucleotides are TGTGCCAGCAGTTACTCTTTCTTGGGCAGGGAATACGAGCAGTACTTC.

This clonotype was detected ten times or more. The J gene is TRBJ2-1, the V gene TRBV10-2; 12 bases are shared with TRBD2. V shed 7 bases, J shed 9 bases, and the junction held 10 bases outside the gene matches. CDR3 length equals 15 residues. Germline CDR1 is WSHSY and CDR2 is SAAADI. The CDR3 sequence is CASTSTSGSSTEQFF. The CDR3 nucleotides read TGCGCCAGCACCTCGACTAGCGGGAGTTCCACTGAGCAGTTCTTC.

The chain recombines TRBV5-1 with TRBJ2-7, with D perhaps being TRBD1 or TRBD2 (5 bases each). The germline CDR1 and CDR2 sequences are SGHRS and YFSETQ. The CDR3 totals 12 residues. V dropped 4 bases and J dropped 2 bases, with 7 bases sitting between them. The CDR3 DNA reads TGCGCCAGCAGCCGGGACGCCTACGAGCAGTACTTC. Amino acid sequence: CASSRDAYEQYF.

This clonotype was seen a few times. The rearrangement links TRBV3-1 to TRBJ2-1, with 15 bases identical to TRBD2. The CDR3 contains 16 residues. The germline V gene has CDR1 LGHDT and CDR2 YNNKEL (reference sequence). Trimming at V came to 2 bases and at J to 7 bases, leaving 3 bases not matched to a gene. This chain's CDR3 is CASSQPGTSGGNEQFF. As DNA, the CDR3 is TGTGCCAGCAGCCAACCCGGGACTAGCGGGGGGAATGAGCAGTTCTTC.